A single sample gave rise to the 9 T cell receptor beta chains below, sequenced in a study of glioma-infiltrating T cells after dendritic cell vaccination. The table came from immunoSEQ multiplex PCR; TCRdb's copy has only in-frame clones and leaves some out. The table shows about 92,000 clones, with over 75% occurring only once. The specimen comprised blood, sampled before dendritic cell vaccination. The source of these receptors is a human donor with glioblastoma.

V and J are TRBV10-3 and TRBJ2-5; 9 nucleotides line up with TRBD2. The CDR3 is made up of 14 amino acids. Germline lookup yields CDR1 ENHRY and CDR2 SYGVKD. J gave up 0 bases and V 6 bases, and 2 bases lay outside the gene matches. CDR3 DNA: TGTGCCATCAGGGCTAGCGGGGACCAAGAGACCCAGTACTTC. Encoded protein: CAIRASGDQETQYF.

The rearrangement uses TRBV10-3 and TRBJ2-5; 10 nucleotides match TRBD2. The CDR3 has 19 amino acids. Trimming cost V 0 bases and J 4 bases; bases outside gene matches: 14. Germline-derived CDR1 and CDR2 are ENHRY and SYGVKD. The CDR3 region has the DNA TGTGCCATCAGTGAGTCGAAGGGACTAGCGAACCAAAAGGGAGAGACCCAGTACTTC. It is translated as CAISESKGLANQKGETQYF.

The gene calls are TRBV4-1 and TRBJ1-6; D gene unclear. The germline V gene has CDR1 MGHRA and CDR2 YSYEKL. This CDR3 has 13 amino acids. The ends were cut back, 3 bases at V and 10 bases at J, with 10 bases in the middle. The CDR3 sequence is CASSQGSKSPLHF. The CDR3 nucleotides are TGCGCCAGCAGCCAGGGCAGCAAGTCACCCCTCCACTTT.

Only one count was recorded for this clone. The chain employs TRBV9 and TRBJ2-2, with 8 positions matching TRBD2. The CDR3 runs 16 residues. Germline CDR1 reads SGDLS; CDR2 reads YYNGEE. J was trimmed by 4 bases and V by 4 bases; bases with no gene match: 9. The CDR3 bases are TGTGCCAGCAGCATACCGGGACTAGGAAGCACCGGGGAGCTGTTTTTT. Translation: CASSIPGLGSTGELFF.

The chain uses TRBV6-5 and TRBJ2-3, with D possibly matching TRBD2 (5 bases). Germline values: CDR1 MNHEY, CDR2 SVGAGI. The CDR3 has 14 residues. V was shortened by 6 bases and J by 3 bases, with 13 bases between the two germline ends. This CDR3 reads CASSPRTGTDTQYF. For the CDR3, the DNA is TGTGCCAGCAGCCCCCGTACGGGGACAGATACGCAGTATTTT.

This sequence joins TRBV18 and TRBJ2-5, with D perhaps TRBD2 (5 bases). Germline values: CDR1 KGHSH, CDR2 LQKENI. The ends were cut back, 6 bases at V and 4 bases at J, with 12 bases in the middle. The CDR3 has 13 residues. This CDR3 reads CASSPPLVETQYF. DNA for the CDR3: TGTGCCAGCTCGCCCCCACTAGTAGAGACCCAGTACTTC.

This chain links TRBV9 with TRBJ2-1; 8 nucleotides align to TRBD2. The CDR3 consists of 18 residues. CDR1 is SGDLS, CDR2 YYNGEE, per germline. The ends lost 0 bases at V and 8 bases at J; junction bases unmatched: 16. The CDR3 loop is CASSVEGTERETDDEQFF. The CDR3 DNA reads TGTGCCAGCAGCGTAGAAGGTACGGAGCGGGAGACGGACGATGAGCAGTTCTTC.

The chain has TRBV15 and TRBJ2-3, with D tentatively TRBD1 (6 bases). V was trimmed by 5 bases and J by 0 bases, leaving 12 bases between them. Germline CDR1 LNHNV, CDR2 YYDKDF (reference sequence). This CDR3 is built from 15 residues. The CDR3 loop reads CATSSQGFSTDTQYF. CDR3 coding DNA: TGTGCCACCAGCTCGCAGGGGTTCAGCACAGATACGCAGTATTTT.

The rearrangement joins TRBV2 to TRBJ2-5; 13 bases fit TRBD2. Germline CDR1 SNHLY, CDR2 FYNNEI. V lost 6 bases, J lost 2 bases, and 3 bases stayed unmatched. The CDR3 contains 15 residues. CDR3 bases: TGTGCCAGCAGGCCACTAGCGGGGGGGCAAGAGACCCAGTACTTC. This encodes CASRPLAGGQETQYF.